These 13 T cell receptor beta chains came from one sample sequenced in a study of T cell repertoires in cytomegalovirus infection (dated by TCRdb to about 2019). Antigens of these TCRs are unknown. The sample's treatment or condition, from its label and the paper: in vitro stimulation with specific CMV peptide epitopes to enrich CMV-specific T cells. Sequencing was performed on an Illumina HiSeq 1500. Using fastp at Q25 and MiXCR, TCRdb reprocessed the public reads and kept productive beta chains. Identical CDR3 proteins give one entry, which carries the most common genes and DNA. This sample is represented by about 160,000 distinct CDR3 sequences; roughly a fifth of them were singletons. Roughly 25% of the sample goes to the ten largest clones. Sequencing used CD8+ T cells from cultured PBMCs, obtained from culture after CMV antigen stimulation. Receptors were obtained from a human donor in good health (CMV status not recorded). Some clones in this sample may be carry-over from other donors' samples.

The genes are TRBV6-2 or TRBV6-3 and TRBJ1-6; 10 nucleotides align to TRBD1. Looked up from germline, CDR1 is MNHEY and CDR2 is SVGEGT. V lost 0 bases, J lost 8 bases, and 4 bases stayed unmatched. The CDR3 runs to 16 residues. CDR3 sequence (DNA): TGTGCCAGCAGTTACTCGTGGGGACAGGGGTATTCACCCCTCCACTTT. This codes for CASSYSWGQGYSPLHF.

The chain joins TRBV7-3 to TRBJ2-3; 7 nucleotides match TRBD1. Per germline, CDR1 SGHTA and CDR2 FQGTGA. Trimming removed 5 bases from V and 1 base from J; junction bases left unmatched: 3. The CDR3 has 14 residues. CDR3 nucleotides: TGTGCCAGCAGCCACGGACAGGGCACAGATACGCAGTATTTT. This gives the protein CASSHGQGTDTQYF.

Comment on this clonotype: An end of the junction differs from the germline gene, which may be a read error. V usage is TRBV4-1 and J usage is TRBJ1-1, with TRBD1 matching 9 bases. Per the germline V gene, CDR1 is MGHRA and CDR2 is YSYEKL. This CDR3 is built from 13 residues. In nucleotides, the CDR3 is TGCGCCAGTAGCCAGGGGACAGGGATTGAAGCTTTCTTT. It codes for CASSQGTGIEAFF.

This clonotype has just a few counts. The gene calls are TRBV7-2 and TRBJ2-2; D is undetermined. Deletions cut 5 bases from V and 6 bases from J, with 10 bases between. The CDR3 spans 13 residues. Looked up from germline, CDR1 is SGHTA and CDR2 is FQGNSA. CDR3 bases: TGTGCCAGCAGCCCCGAGATGGCCGGGGAGCTGTTTTTT. Amino acid sequence: CASSPEMAGELFF. Filled out from reference TRBV7-2 and TRBJ2-2, the complete variable domain reads GAGVSQSPSNKVTEKGKDVELRCDPISGHTALYWYRQSLGQGLEFLIYFQGNSAPDKSGLPSDRFSAERTGGSVSTLTIQRTQQEDSAVYLCASSPEMAGELFFGEGSRLTVL.

This clonotype occurred a few times. The chain is built from TRBV28 and TRBJ1-5; D is unresolved. Germline V gene data show CDR1 as MDHEN and CDR2 as SYDVKM. The CDR3 loop spans 12 amino acids. The ends were cut back, 2 bases at V and 6 bases at J, with 5 bases in the middle. The CDR3 here is CASSLLTQPQHF. In DNA form, the CDR3 reads TGTGCCAGCAGTTTACTCACTCAGCCCCAGCATTTT.

A few counts support this clonotype. V and J are TRBV4-1 and TRBJ2-1; D remains ambiguous. Trimming pared 2 bases from V and 2 bases from J, leaving 10 bases between. The CDR3 totals 15 residues. Looked up from germline, CDR1 is MGHRA and CDR2 is YSYEKL. CDR3 sequence: CASSQPLAPYNEQFF. The CDR3 nucleotides are TGCGCCAGCAGCCAACCCCTCGCCCCCTACAATGAGCAGTTCTTC.

The chain recombines TRBV12-3 or TRBV12-4 with TRBJ1-2; a possible D gene is TRBD1 (5 bases). The CDR3 length is 13 residues. The V end was cut by 5 bases, the J end by 4 bases, with 11 bases between. CDR3 bases: TGTGCCAGCAGTCAGGGATGGGGCTATGGCTACACCTTC. It yields the protein CASSQGWGYGYTF.

This sequence joins TRBV10-3 and TRBJ1-1, with 7 bases fitting TRBD1. Germline-derived CDR1 and CDR2 are ENHRY and SYGVKD. The length of the CDR3 is 14 residues. J gave up 1 base and V 7 bases, and 6 bases lay outside the gene matches. CDR3 amino acids: CAITQGGENTEAFF. CDR3 sequence (DNA): TGTGCCATCACTCAGGGGGGGGAGAACACTGAAGCTTTCTTT.

The chain combines TRBV9 with TRBJ2-3; no definite D call. Trimming took 0 bases from V and 6 from J, leaving 5 bases between them. The germline V gene encodes CDR1 SGDLS and CDR2 YYNGEE. The CDR3 length is 12 residues. The CDR3 DNA reads as TGTGCCAGCAGCGTAGAAGGGGATACGCAGTATTTT. The encoded protein is CASSVEGDTQYF. Drawing the rest from reference TRBV9 and TRBJ2-3, the complete variable domain is DSGVTQTPKHLITATGQRVTLRCSPRSGDLSVYWYQQSLDQGLQFLIQYYNGEERAKGNILERFSAQQFPDLHSELNLSSLELGDSALYFCASSVEGDTQYFGPGTRLTVL.

This chain joins TRBV7-9 and TRBJ1-2; no definite D call. This CDR3 contains 14 residues. The germline V gene encodes CDR1 SEHNR and CDR2 FQNEAQ (reference sequence). Trimming stripped 5 bases from V and 2 bases from J, with 12 bases between. The CDR3 loop reads CASSVVGPNYGYTF. CDR3 DNA sequence: TGTGCCAGCAGCGTAGTAGGGCCCAACTATGGCTACACCTTC.

This clonotype appeared a few times. The V gene is TRBV20-1, the J gene TRBJ2-7, with D possibly being TRBD1 (5 bases). In germline, CDR1 is DFQATT, CDR2 SNEGSKA (reference sequence). CDR3 length: 15 residues. The V end was cut by 2 bases, the J end by 3 bases, with 17 bases between. The CDR3 loop is CSARNLRQSDYEQYF. The CDR3 nucleotides are TGCAGTGCTAGAAACCTGCGACAGAGTGACTACGAGCAGTACTTC.

In this sample, this clonotype turned up a few times. The chain links TRBV7-9 to TRBJ2-5; a possible D gene is TRBD2 (7 bases). V lost 3 bases and J 1 base, leaving 12 bases between the germline ends. The germline CDR1 and CDR2 sequences are SEHNR and FQNEAQ (reference sequence). This CDR3 has 15 residues. CDR3 sequence: CASSLLGGGQETQYF. CDR3 DNA sequence: TGTGCCAGCAGCTTGTTGGGAGGGGGCCAAGAGACCCAGTACTTC.

Ten or more counts support this clonotype. The rearrangement links TRBV6-1 to TRBJ2-7, with TRBD1 matching 11 bases. Per the germline V gene, CDR1 is MNHNS and CDR2 is SASEGT. The CDR3 is 18 residues long. The junction had 18 bases not matched to a gene; V was cut back by 5 bases and J by 6 bases. The CDR3 nucleotides are TGTGCCAGCAGTTTCTTTGATCGCGGACAGGGGGCGTTTACCGAGCAGTACTTC. Its translation is CASSFFDRGQGAFTEQYF.